Following are 23 T cell receptor beta chains from one sample sequenced in a study of T cell responses to AZD1222 COVID-19 vaccine. Produced via immunoSEQ multiplex PCR; TCRdb's table is partial and in-frame only. The sample consists of around 200,000 clones, 90% to 95% of them appearing once. Sequenced here: peripheral blood, sampled 28 days after the second dose of the MenACWY control vaccine. These TCRs come from an adult who received the MenACWY meningococcal vaccine as a control.

This chain uses TRBV18 with TRBJ2-3, with 9 bases matching TRBD1. The germline V gene encodes CDR1 KGHSH and CDR2 LQKENI. This CDR3 has 16 residues. The V gene end was trimmed by 2 bases and the J gene end by 3 bases; junction bases not matched to a gene: 6. Written as DNA, the CDR3 is TGTGCCAGCTCACCAAGGGTACAGGGGGCGACAGATACGCAGTATTTT. Its translation is CASSPRVQGATDTQYF.

This clone was picked up one time. The rearrangement links TRBV5-4 to TRBJ2-1; TRBD1 aligns across 7 bases. With 0 bases clipped from V and 6 bases from J, the junction kept 9 bases outside the gene matches. This CDR3 has 16 amino acids. Per germline, CDR1 SGHNT and CDR2 YYREEE (reference sequence). CDR3 coding DNA: TGTGCCAGCAGCTTGGGACCGTCCAGGGACAGCAATGAGCAGTTCTTC. As protein: CASSLGPSRDSNEQFF.

The chain couples TRBV9 to TRBJ2-3, with D possibly called TRBD1 or TRBD2 (5 bases each). The V and J ends lost 2 bases and 0 bases respectively, with 19 bases between them. Germline-derived CDR1 and CDR2 are SGDLS and YYNGEE. CDR3 length equals 18 residues. The CDR3: CASSVSPGRRVSTDTQYF. The CDR3, as DNA: TGTGCCAGCAGCGTTTCTCCGGGACGTAGGGTTAGCACAGATACGCAGTATTTT.

This clone was counted a few times. The chain links TRBV5-4 to TRBJ1-3, with a weak D call TRBD1 (5 bases). V lost 0 bases and J 2 bases, leaving 12 bases between the germline ends. This CDR3 is 16 amino acids long. Germline V gene lookup returns CDR1 SGHNT and CDR2 YYREEE (reference sequence). The CDR3 coding sequence is TGTGCCAGCAGCTTGGGTCAGGGTGGTCCTGGAAACACCATATATTTT. Amino acid sequence: CASSLGQGGPGNTIYF.

The chain couples TRBV6-5 to TRBJ1-1; no reliable D call. The CDR3 length is 13 residues. Germline V gene data show CDR1 as MNHEY and CDR2 as SVGAGI. V was trimmed by 3 bases and J by 1 base, leaving 6 bases between them. The CDR3 here is CASSYRRNTEAFF. CDR3 in DNA: TGTGCCAGCAGTTATCGCAGGAACACTGAAGCTTTCTTT.

This sequence joins TRBV7-7 and TRBJ2-1, with D perhaps TRBD2 (5 bases). This CDR3 has 15 residues. V gave up 1 base and J gave up 6 bases, with 13 bases separating them. Germline CDR1 is SSHAT and CDR2 is FNYEAQ (reference sequence). DNA of the CDR3: TGTGCCAGCAGCTTAGACCCCAAACGGGGCAATGAGCAGTTCTTC. Amino acids: CASSLDPKRGNEQFF.

CDR3 loop: CAKTGDKSGSPLHF. The CDR3 DNA reads as TGTGCCAAGACAGGGGATAAGTCGGGATCACCCCTCCACTTT. The V gene is TRBV2, the J gene TRBJ1-6; TRBD1 aligns across 8 bases. This CDR3 region has 14 residues. The J segment lost 10 bases and the V segment lost 10 bases, leaving 12 bases of the junction unmatched. Germline CDR1 is SNHLY and CDR2 is FYNNEI.

The J gene is TRBJ1-6, the V gene TRBV28; 9 bases line up with TRBD1. This CDR3 is built from 15 residues. The J segment lost 7 bases and the V segment lost 5 bases, leaving 6 bases of the junction unmatched. The germline CDR1 and CDR2 sequences are MDHEN and SYDVKM. For the CDR3, the DNA is TGTGCCAGCAGTCTACAGGGGGCCGGGAATTCACCCCTCCACTTT. It codes for CASSLQGAGNSPLHF. Full variable domain (missing parts from reference TRBV28 and TRBJ1-6): DVKVTQSSRYLVKRTGEKVFLECVQDMDHENMFWYRQDPGLGLRLIYFSYDVKMKEKGDIPEGYSVSREKKERFSLILESASTNQTSMYLCASSLQGAGNSPLHFGNGTRLTVT.

V and J are TRBV4-2 and TRBJ1-2; 12 bases map to TRBD1. The CDR3 covers 17 residues. V trimming: 4 bases; J trimming: 4 bases; junction bases outside the gene matches: 10. The germline V gene encodes CDR1 LGHNA and CDR2 YNFKEQ. The CDR3 coding sequence is TGTGCCAGCAGCCGCCCCGGGACAGGGGGCGGTGTCTATGGCTACACCTTC. This sequence encodes CASSRPGTGGGVYGYTF.

The chain couples TRBV10-3 to TRBJ1-1; 11 bases agree with TRBD1. The CDR3 is made up of 14 amino acids. V lost 6 bases, J lost 3 bases, and 3 bases stayed unmatched. The germline gives CDR1 ENHRY, CDR2 SYGVKD. The CDR3 DNA sequence: TGTGCCATCAGGCAGGGACAGGGGGACACTGAAGCTTTCTTT. It encodes CAIRQGQGDTEAFF.

The V and J genes are TRBV4-1 and TRBJ2-3, with D possibly being TRBD2 (5 bases). Germline V gene lookup returns CDR1 MGHRA and CDR2 YSYEKL. V shed 0 bases and J shed 13 bases, with 14 bases lying between them. There are 13 residues in the CDR3. The CDR3 here is CASSQDGERSKYF. CDR3 DNA: TGCGCCAGCAGCCAAGACGGAGAGCGGTCAAAGTATTTT.

The V gene is TRBV2, the J gene TRBJ1-2; 9 bases fit TRBD1. This CDR3 region has 12 residues. From germline, CDR1 is SNHLY and CDR2 FYNNEI. V lost 5 bases to trimming and J lost 8 bases; unmatched junction nucleotides: 3. CDR3 nucleotide sequence: TGTGCCAGCAGTAGGGACAGGGACGGCTACACCTTC. Translated, it gives CASSRDRDGYTF. Using reference TRBV2 and TRBJ1-2 for the parts outside the CDR3, the full variable domain is EPEVTQTPSHQVTQMGQEVILRCVPISNHLYFYWYRQILGQKVEFLVSFYNNEISEKSEIFDDQFSVERPDGSNFTLKIRSTKLEDSAMYFCASSRDRDGYTFGSGTRLTVV.

The gene calls are TRBV11-1 and TRBJ1-1; D unresolved. This CDR3 spans 13 amino acids. Looked up from germline, CDR1 is SGHAT and CDR2 is FQDESV (reference sequence). V dropped 4 bases and J dropped 1 base, with 7 bases sitting between them. The chain's CDR3 is CASSSKWNTEAFF. The CDR3 DNA reads TGTGCCAGCAGCTCAAAGTGGAACACTGAAGCTTTCTTT. Together with reference TRBV11-1 and TRBJ1-1, the CDR3 gives the full variable domain: EAEVAQSPRYKITEKSQAVAFWCDPISGHATLYWYRQILGQGPELLVQFQDESVVDDSQLPKDRFSAERLKGVDSTLKIQPAELGDSAMYLCASSSKWNTEAFFGQGTRLTVV.

The rearrangement links TRBV5-8 to TRBJ1-2; D uncertain. There are 13 residues in the CDR3. Trimming removed 4 bases at V and 7 bases at J, with 14 bases between. Germline CDR1 reads SGHTS; CDR2 reads YDEGEE. The CDR3 loop is CASSRLQVFGYTF. The CDR3, as DNA: TGTGCCAGCAGCCGCCTTCAGGTGTTTGGCTACACCTTC.

The rearrangement uses TRBV5-1 and TRBJ2-3; unclear D gene. The CDR3 length is 15 residues. The V and J ends lost 0 bases and 4 bases respectively, with 12 bases between them. Looked up from germline, CDR1 is SGHRS and CDR2 is YFSETQ. The chain's CDR3 is CASSLVPPLSDTQYF. Written as DNA, the CDR3 is TGCGCCAGCAGCTTGGTTCCCCCTCTCTCAGATACGCAGTATTTT.

This chain uses TRBV12-5 with TRBJ2-3; TRBD2 might be the D (6 bases). This CDR3 has 15 amino acids. Germline CDR1 LGHNT, CDR2 FRNRAP. Deletions cut 4 bases from V and 0 bases from J, with 11 bases between. DNA for the CDR3: TGTGCTAGTGGTTCCGGACTATTAAGCACAGATACGCAGTATTTT. It specifies CASGSGLLSTDTQYF.

The rearrangement joins TRBV6-5 to TRBJ1-5, with TRBD1 matching over 7 bases. Germline V gene data show CDR1 as MNHEY and CDR2 as SVGAGI. The trim removed 7 bases at V and 4 bases at J, leaving 4 bases unmatched. This CDR3 is 13 amino acids long. CDR3 DNA: TGTGCCAGCAATGGCAGGGGGAATCAGCCCCAGCATTTT. It encodes CASNGRGNQPQHF.

This clone was counted a single time. The rearrangement joins TRBV5-1 to TRBJ1-1; no reliable D call. This CDR3 has 17 residues. The germline CDR1 and CDR2 sequences are SGHRS and YFSETQ. Trimming shortened V by 2 bases and J by 1 base, and 18 bases separated the two germline ends. The CDR3: CASSFYPSEGGNTEAFF. CDR3 in DNA: TGCGCCAGCAGCTTTTATCCATCGGAGGGCGGGAACACTGAAGCTTTCTTT.

The sample holds a few counts of this clone. The chain carries TRBV6-6 and TRBJ1-2, with a weak D call TRBD1 (5 bases). CDR3 length: 13 residues. From germline, CDR1 is MNHNY and CDR2 SVGAGI (reference sequence). Trimming left V 6 bases short and J 2 bases short, with 10 bases between. The CDR3 nucleotides are TGTGCCAGCAGCCCCGACAGAAACTATGGCTACACCTTC. It yields the protein CASSPDRNYGYTF.

The chain employs TRBV5-4 and TRBJ2-1, with D perhaps TRBD1 (6 bases). V shed 0 bases and J shed 8 bases, with 12 bases lying between them. The CDR3 spans 14 residues. CDR1 SGHNT and CDR2 YYREEE come from the germline V gene (reference sequence). CDR3 sequence reads: CASSLGRQVYEQFF. As DNA, the CDR3 is TGTGCCAGCAGCTTGGGGAGACAGGTCTATGAGCAGTTCTTC.

V usage is TRBV28 and J usage is TRBJ1-2; TRBD1 aligns across 8 bases. The CDR3 has 14 residues. Germline lookup yields CDR1 MDHEN and CDR2 SYDVKM. J was trimmed by 2 bases and V by 5 bases; bases with no gene match: 4. As DNA, the CDR3 is TGTGCCAGCAGTCCATGGACAGGGAACTATGGCTACACCTTC. It encodes CASSPWTGNYGYTF.

V usage is TRBV12-3 or TRBV12-4 and J usage is TRBJ1-1; D gene ambiguous. The V gene lost 3 bases and the J gene lost 11 bases, with 16 bases spanning the gap. This CDR3 region has 13 residues. DNA for the CDR3: TGTGCCAGCAGTTTTGTCTTGGCAGCTCGCGCTTTCTTT. It is translated as CASSFVLAARAFF.

The chain couples TRBV2 to TRBJ1-4, with D uncertain. V lost 4 bases, J lost 7 bases, and 13 bases lay in between. The CDR3 runs 14 residues. Germline CDR1 and CDR2: SNHLY and FYNNEI. The CDR3 reads CASSVAPVGEKLFF. DNA of the CDR3: TGTGCCAGCAGTGTGGCGCCCGTCGGTGAAAAACTGTTTTTT.